This T cell receptor beta chain was sequenced for a study of identical twins. The study, taken as a whole, reports: Carriage of fewer insertions was seen in abundant cord blood beta clonotypes, whereas memory repertoires showed none.

This clonotype was picked up many times. What it binds is not known. CDR3 length: 17 amino acids. Trimming cost V 1 base and J 2 bases, with 14 bases left between them. The germline gives CDR1 SEHNR, CDR2 FQNEAQ (reference sequence). A single record per CDR3 protein comes from TCRdb applying MiXCR to the 5' RACE reads. In the table there are about 240,000 distinct CDR3 sequences, approximately 6.8% of which are singletons. This sample was shared with a second study, whose subject was yellow fever vaccine responses in identical twins.

This receptor was obtained from a young woman in good health. Sequencing input: CD8+ T cells sorted from blood. The V call is TRBV7-9, the J call TRBJ2-2, with D hard to call. The CDR3 sequence: CASSLDFGQTNTGELFF. The CDR3 nucleotides read TGTGCCAGCAGCTTAGACTTCGGCCAGACTAACACCGGGGAGCTGTTTTTT.